A single sample gave rise to the 22 T cell receptor beta chains below, sequenced in a study of human T cells and chemical hapten exposure. TCRdb re-analysed the RACE reads in MiXCR, keeping a single row per CDR3 protein. The sample records 80,000 to 95,000 distinct CDR3 sequences, approximately 12% being singletons. The time point here: patch test 1, 2 weeks after DPC sensitization. As for treatment: therapeutic diphenylcyclopropenone sensitization with weekly scalp DPC. Sequences were derived from whole blood, sampled in connection with sensitization to the hapten diphenylcyclopropenone (DPC). The source of these receptors is a woman aged 45 to 65 with alopecia areata. Some clones in this sample may be carry-over from other donors' samples.

This clonotype was recorded many times. The chain employs TRBV10-2 and TRBJ2-7, with TRBD2 identical over 9 bases. The CDR3 totals 15 residues. CDR1 is WSHSY and CDR2 is SAAADI in the germline V gene. The V segment lost 4 bases and the J segment 1 base; nucleotides outside the gene matches: 5. In DNA, the CDR3 is TGCGCCAGCAGTGGAATTAGCGGGGGATCCTACGAGCAGTACTTC. Translating gives CASSGISGGSYEQYF.

This clonotype was picked up many times. This chain connects TRBV6-2 or TRBV6-3 to TRBJ1-2; D not resolved. Germline lookup yields CDR1 MNHEY and CDR2 SVGEGT. The CDR3 has 13 amino acids. The V end lost 6 bases, the J end lost 4 bases, and 12 bases lay between the germline ends. In DNA form, the CDR3 reads TGTGCCAGCAGAGGCGAACCTTCCTATGGCTACACCTTC. It codes for CASRGEPSYGYTF.

The rearrangement links TRBV20-1 to TRBJ2-7; a weak D match, TRBD1 (6 bases). The V gene lost 0 bases and the J gene lost 2 bases, with 11 bases spanning the gap. In germline, CDR1 is DFQATT, CDR2 SNEGSKA (reference sequence). This CDR3 region has 14 residues. The CDR3 region has the DNA TGCAGTGCTAGAGATAGGAAGGGGGCCTACGAGCAGTACTTC. Encoded protein: CSARDRKGAYEQYF.

The V and J genes are TRBV7-9 and TRBJ2-3; D is undetermined. Germline V gene data show CDR1 as SEHNR and CDR2 as FQNEAQ (reference sequence). This CDR3 has 13 residues. With 4 bases removed from V and 6 bases from J, the gap between germline ends came to 11 bases. The CDR3 DNA reads as TGTGCCAGCAGCTCCCCCAGCTCGGATACGCAGTATTTT. Translated, it gives CASSSPSSDTQYF.

The CDR3 region has the DNA TGTGCCAGCAGTACGGGACAGGGGAATTCACCCCTCCACTTT. It specifies CASSTGQGNSPLHF. The chain recombines TRBV27 with TRBJ1-6, with 10 bases aligning to TRBD1. CDR3 length: 14 amino acids. Losses at the gene ends were 5 bases for V and 7 bases for J; bases not matched to a gene: 2. The germline CDR1 and CDR2 sequences are MNHEY and SMNVEV (reference sequence).

The sample holds a few counts of this clonotype. The junction departs from the called germline gene at one end, perhaps through a read error. The rearrangement uses TRBV20-1 and TRBJ2-3; D unresolved. From germline, CDR1 is DFQATT and CDR2 SNEGSKA (reference sequence). The CDR3 loop spans 8 amino acids. Here the CDR3 reads CSARAQVF. CDR3 nucleotides: TGCAGTGCCCGGGCGCAGGTATTT.

There are a few counts of this clonotype. The gene calls are TRBV12-3 or TRBV12-4 and TRBJ2-3; 7 nucleotides line up with TRBD2. V shed 6 bases and J 2 bases; nucleotides not matched to a gene: 8. The CDR3 extends over 15 amino acids. The CDR3 spells CASRPGLTITDTQYF. The CDR3 DNA reads as TGTGCCAGCAGGCCGGGACTAACTATCACAGATACGCAGTATTTT.

This clonotype was seen repeatedly, ten times or more. The rearrangement joins TRBV28 to TRBJ1-3, with TRBD1 as a possible D gene (5 bases). The V gene's germline CDR1 is MDHEN and CDR2 SYDVKM. With 3 bases removed from V and 1 base from J, the gap between germline ends came to 16 bases. This CDR3 contains 17 residues. As DNA, the CDR3 is TGTGCCAGCAGTTTTCTGGGGCAGGTTTTATCTGGAAACACCATATATTTT. It translates to CASSFLGQVLSGNTIYF.

This clonotype was picked up many times. V usage is TRBV3-1 and J usage is TRBJ2-7; 8 bases are a match to TRBD2. The V and J ends lost 4 bases and 5 bases, in that order; junction bases with no gene match: 10. Germline CDR1 reads LGHDT; CDR2 reads YNNKEL (reference sequence). This CDR3 has 15 residues. For the CDR3, the DNA is TGTGCCAGCAGCCTCAGTGCGGGAGGTAATAACGAGCAGTACTTC. It translates to CASSLSAGGNNEQYF.

The chain is built from TRBV6-5 and TRBJ2-1; 9 nucleotides align to TRBD1. The CDR3 totals 15 residues. Germline values: CDR1 MNHEY, CDR2 SVGAGI. Losses at the gene ends were 4 bases for V and 7 bases for J; bases not matched to a gene: 8. The CDR3 DNA reads as TGTGCCAGCAGTTCCACCGGGACAGGGTTTAATGAGCAGTTCTTC. Encoded protein: CASSSTGTGFNEQFF.

This clonotype occurred a few times. The V and J genes are TRBV12-3 or TRBV12-4 and TRBJ1-2, with 8 bases lining up with TRBD1. V gave up 6 bases and J gave up 8 bases; unmatched junction bases: 5. The CDR3 runs to 12 residues. The CDR3 spells CASRAGGGGYTF. CDR3 nucleotides: TGTGCCAGCAGGGCAGGGGGCGGCGGCTACACCTTC.

The rearrangement links TRBV14 to TRBJ1-1; the D gene is possibly TRBD1 (6 bases). The CDR3 contains 14 residues. Germline V CDR1 and CDR2: SGHDN, FVKESK. V was clipped by 7 bases and J by 1 base, with 13 bases between them. The DNA for the CDR3 is TGTGCCAGCAACCGTCTGGGACAGAACACTGAAGCTTTCTTT. Amino acids: CASNRLGQNTEAFF.

V is TRBV6-5 and J is TRBJ2-7; TRBD1 might be the D (6 bases). Germline CDR1 reads MNHEY; CDR2 reads SVGAGI. V dropped 6 bases and J dropped 4 bases, with 22 bases sitting between them. The CDR3 contains 16 residues. The CDR3 DNA follows: TGTGCCAGCAGCCCCCCCGACAGCAGGGGATCATACGAGCAGTACTTC. Translated, it gives CASSPPDSRGSYEQYF.

The chain uses TRBV18 and TRBJ1-2; the match to TRBD1 covers 10 bases. Germline V CDR1 and CDR2: KGHSH, LQKENI. V shed 4 bases, J shed 10 bases, and the junction held 3 bases outside the gene matches. The CDR3 covers 12 residues. In nucleotides, the CDR3 is TGTGCCAGCTCACGGGACAGGGGAGACTACACCTTC. Encoded protein: CASSRDRGDYTF.

V is TRBV18 and J is TRBJ2-3; D perhaps matches TRBD2 (6 bases). CDR3 length: 14 residues. CDR1 and CDR2 (germline): KGHSH, LQKENI. V dropped 4 bases and J dropped 4 bases, with 12 bases sitting between them. CDR3 nucleotides: TGTGCCAGCTCACGGGGGACTGGTCCAGATACGCAGTATTTT. Amino acids: CASSRGTGPDTQYF.

This clonotype was seen repeatedly, ten times or more. The CDR3 loop reads CASSFAGGGYGYTF. The DNA of the CDR3 is TGTGCCAGCAGTTTCGCGGGGGGAGGCTATGGCTACACCTTC. The gene calls are TRBV28 and TRBJ1-2, with D perhaps matching TRBD1 (5 bases). Trimming left V 3 bases short and J 4 bases short, with 12 bases between. CDR1 is MDHEN, CDR2 SYDVKM, per germline. There are 14 residues in the CDR3.

This chain joins TRBV10-3 and TRBJ2-1; D is ambiguous. Trimming took off 3 bases at V and 3 bases at J, with 15 bases between the two ends. CDR3 length: 16 residues. The germline gives CDR1 ENHRY, CDR2 SYGVKD. This chain's CDR3 is CAISEAGNKNYNEQFF. DNA of the CDR3: TGTGCCATCAGTGAAGCAGGCAACAAAAACTACAATGAGCAGTTCTTC.

This clonotype was detected ten times or more. The chain uses TRBV27 and TRBJ1-2; perhaps TRBD1 as D (5 bases). The CDR3 has 17 residues. Trimming stripped 4 bases from V and 6 bases from J, with 24 bases between. Per the germline V gene, CDR1 is MNHEY and CDR2 is SMNVEV (reference sequence). CDR3 amino acids: CASSSRGAGLGTDGYTF. CDR3 DNA: TGTGCCAGCAGTTCCCGGGGAGCAGGGCTTGGAACTGATGGCTACACCTTC.

This rearrangement joins TRBV5-6 to TRBJ1-1; D uncertain. The germline gives CDR1 SGHDT, CDR2 YYEEEE. CDR3 length: 13 amino acids. Between the trimmed V and J ends, which lost 0 bases and 4 bases, there was a span of 7 bases. This CDR3 reads CASSLGIITEAFF. DNA of the CDR3: TGTGCCAGCAGCTTGGGGATTATCACTGAAGCTTTCTTT.

This CDR3 is CASSLAQSPYGYTF. CDR3 DNA: TGTGCCAGCAGCTTGGCACAGTCCCCCTATGGCTACACCTTC. The chain joins TRBV5-5 to TRBJ1-2; D gene ambiguous. V was clipped by 0 bases and J by 4 bases, with 10 bases between them. CDR3 length: 14 amino acids. Germline CDR1 is SGHKS and CDR2 is YYEKEE (reference sequence).

The sample holds many counts of this clonotype. This CDR3 is CASSEQGALGYTF. The CDR3 DNA sequence: TGTGCCAGCAGTGAACAGGGGGCACTGGGCTACACCTTC. The rearrangement links TRBV6-1 to TRBJ1-2; TRBD1 agrees at 8 bases. Germline CDR1 MNHNS, CDR2 SASEGT. The CDR3 is made up of 13 amino acids. The V and J ends lost 2 bases and 8 bases, in that order; junction bases with no gene match: 4.

This clonotype was found a few times. CDR3 protein: CASTLDRSSPNSPLHF. In DNA, the CDR3 is TGTGCCAGTACCCTAGACAGGAGTTCTCCTAATTCACCCCTCCACTTT. This chain uses TRBV19 with TRBJ1-6, with a weak D call TRBD1 (6 bases). The CDR3 loop spans 16 amino acids. V was pared by 7 bases and J by 6 bases, with 19 bases between. The germline gives CDR1 LNHDA, CDR2 SQIVND (reference sequence). The full variable domain, with the rest looked up from reference TRBV19 and TRBJ1-6, is DGGITQSPKYLFRKEGQNVTLSCEQNLNHDAMYWYRQDPGQGLRLIYYSQIVNDFQKGDIAEGYSVSREKKESFPLTVTSAQKNPTAFYLCASTLDRSSPNSPLHFGNGTRLTVT.